The present T cell receptor beta chain was sequenced within a study of early T cells in non-severe SARS-CoV-2 infection. Study context: The input, bulk RNA from unsorted whole blood, was sequenced, and chains were unpaired. General study results and limits: Comparison of clonotypes with VDJdb favored anti-spike CD8 responses while missing private and CD4 specificities.

Tagging with unique molecular identifiers was applied to individual cDNA molecules. TCRdb independently ran MiXCR on the 5' RACE reads; one entry per CDR3 protein. The table lists about 77,000 distinct CDR3 sequences, around 12% of them singletons. With 9 bases clipped from V and 5 bases from J, the junction kept 9 bases outside the gene matches. CDR1 MNHEY and CDR2 SMNVEV come from the germline V gene (reference sequence). The CDR3 has 13 residues. Notes on this clonotype: Its antigen is still unknown.

The sample here was whole blood, taken at baseline. The chain carries TRBV27 and TRBJ1-2, with 7 bases identical to TRBD1. This TCR derives from an adult who was a healthcare worker with PCR-confirmed SARS-CoV-2 infection or an uninfected control (not recorded which). The donor label of this sample is uncertain. CDR3 sequence: CASNRGWGYGYTF. CDR3 nucleotides: TGTGCCAGTAACAGGGGCTGGGGGTATGGCTACACCTTC.